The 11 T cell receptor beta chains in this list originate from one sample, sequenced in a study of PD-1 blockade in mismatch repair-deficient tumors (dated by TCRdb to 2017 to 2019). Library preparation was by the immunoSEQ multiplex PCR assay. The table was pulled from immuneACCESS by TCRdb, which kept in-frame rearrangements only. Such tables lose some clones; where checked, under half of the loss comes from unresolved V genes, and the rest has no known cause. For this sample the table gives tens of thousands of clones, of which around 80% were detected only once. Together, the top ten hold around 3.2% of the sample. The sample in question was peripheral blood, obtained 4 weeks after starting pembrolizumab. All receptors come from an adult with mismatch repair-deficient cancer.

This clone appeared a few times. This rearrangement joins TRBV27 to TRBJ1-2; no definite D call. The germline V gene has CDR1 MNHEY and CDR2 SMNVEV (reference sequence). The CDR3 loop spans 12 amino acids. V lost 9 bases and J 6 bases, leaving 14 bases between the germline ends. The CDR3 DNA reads TGTGCCAGACGGGGATCGAGAGATGGCTACACCTTC. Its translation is CARRGSRDGYTF.

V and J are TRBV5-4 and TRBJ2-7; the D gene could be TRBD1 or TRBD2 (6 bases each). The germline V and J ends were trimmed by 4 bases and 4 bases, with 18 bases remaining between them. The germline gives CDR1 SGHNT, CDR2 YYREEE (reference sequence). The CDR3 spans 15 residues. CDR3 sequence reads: CASSPDGGLAYEQYF. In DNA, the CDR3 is TGTGCCAGCAGCCCCGATGGGGGGCTTGCATACGAGCAGTACTTC.

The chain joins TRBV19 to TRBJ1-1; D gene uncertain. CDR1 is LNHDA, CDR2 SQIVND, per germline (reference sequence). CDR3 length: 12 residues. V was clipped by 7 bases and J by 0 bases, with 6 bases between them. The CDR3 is CASNNMNTEAFF. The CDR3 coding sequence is TGTGCCAGTAATAACATGAACACTGAAGCTTTCTTT. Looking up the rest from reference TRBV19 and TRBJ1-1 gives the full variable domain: DGGITQSPKYLFRKEGQNVTLSCEQNLNHDAMYWYRQDPGQGLRLIYYSQIVNDFQKGDIAEGYSVSREKKESFPLTVTSAQKNPTAFYLCASNNMNTEAFFGQGTRLTVV.

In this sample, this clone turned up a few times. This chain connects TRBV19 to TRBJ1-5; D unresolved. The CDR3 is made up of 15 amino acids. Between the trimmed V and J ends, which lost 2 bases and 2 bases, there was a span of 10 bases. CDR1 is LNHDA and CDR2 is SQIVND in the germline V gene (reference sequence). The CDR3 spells CASSILPWGNQPQHF. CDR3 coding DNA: TGTGCCAGTAGTATACTTCCGTGGGGCAATCAGCCCCAGCATTTT.

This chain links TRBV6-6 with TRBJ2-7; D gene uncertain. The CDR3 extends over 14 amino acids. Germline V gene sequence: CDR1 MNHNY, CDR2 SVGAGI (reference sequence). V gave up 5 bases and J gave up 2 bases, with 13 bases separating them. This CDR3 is CASSARWGTYEQYF. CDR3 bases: TGTGCCAGCAGTGCCCGGTGGGGAACCTACGAGCAGTACTTC.

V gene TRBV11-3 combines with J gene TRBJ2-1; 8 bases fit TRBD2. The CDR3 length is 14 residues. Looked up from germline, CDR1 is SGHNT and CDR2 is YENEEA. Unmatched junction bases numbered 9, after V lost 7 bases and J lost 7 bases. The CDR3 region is CASTNPGGRNEQFF. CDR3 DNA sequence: TGTGCCAGCACCAACCCGGGAGGGCGAAATGAGCAGTTCTTC.

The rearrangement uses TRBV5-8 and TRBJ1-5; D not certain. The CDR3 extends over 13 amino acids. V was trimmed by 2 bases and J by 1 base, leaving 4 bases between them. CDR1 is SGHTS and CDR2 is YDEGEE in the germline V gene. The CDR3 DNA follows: TGTGCCAGCAGCTTAGGGAGCAATCAGCCCCAGCATTTT. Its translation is CASSLGSNQPQHF.

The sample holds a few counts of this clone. The CDR3 region is CASSLEGHGYTF. Here the CDR3 DNA reads TGTGCCAGCAGCCTTGAGGGGCATGGCTACACCTTC. V and J are TRBV5-4 and TRBJ1-2, with TRBD1 as a possible D gene (5 bases). The germline CDR1 and CDR2 sequences are SGHNT and YYREEE (reference sequence). Trimming pared 4 bases from V and 6 bases from J, leaving 10 bases between. This CDR3 is 12 amino acids long.

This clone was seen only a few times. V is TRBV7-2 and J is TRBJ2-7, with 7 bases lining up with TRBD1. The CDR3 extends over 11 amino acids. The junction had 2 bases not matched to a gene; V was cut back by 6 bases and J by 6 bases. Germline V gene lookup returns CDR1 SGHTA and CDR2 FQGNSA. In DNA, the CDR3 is TGTGCCAGCAGGACAGGGTTCGAGCAGTACTTC. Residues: CASRTGFEQYF.

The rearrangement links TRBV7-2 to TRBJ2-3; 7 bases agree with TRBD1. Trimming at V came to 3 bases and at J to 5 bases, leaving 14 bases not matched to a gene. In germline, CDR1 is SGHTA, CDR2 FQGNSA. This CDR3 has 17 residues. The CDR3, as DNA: TGTGCCAGCAGCTTGGGATGGGGGAGTTCAGGGGGAGATACGCAGTATTTT. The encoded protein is CASSLGWGSSGGDTQYF.

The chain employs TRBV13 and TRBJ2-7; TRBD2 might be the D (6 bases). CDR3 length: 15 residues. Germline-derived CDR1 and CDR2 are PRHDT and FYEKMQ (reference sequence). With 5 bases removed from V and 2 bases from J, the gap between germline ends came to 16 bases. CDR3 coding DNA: TGTGCCAGCAGCCCGGGGCGGCTAGCGACCTACGAGCAGTACTTC. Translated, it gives CASSPGRLATYEQYF.